This entry concerns a single T cell receptor (beta chain). What antigen it recognizes has not been identified. One base away there is no much larger clone; base qualities are not given. The data belong to a study of T cells after yellow fever vaccination (dated by TCRdb to between 2018 and 2021). For context, the study as a whole: The SMART-Seq v4 Ultra Low Input RNA kit was used to prepare libraries from fractions with low cell numbers. To follow T-cell clones before and after primary and booster YFV17D yellow fever vaccination, bulk TCR alpha and beta repertoires were sequenced over time. Two healthy male donors, one aged 18 to 29 and one aged 30 to 40 years, made up the cohort. Blood samples were taken at several timepoints before and after primary and secondary immunization, and bulk PBMC replicates and cell subsets were isolated. Here is what the overall study found, with its caveats: Compared with the primary T-cell response, the secondary T-cell response was weaker but faster, peaking on day 5 rather than day 15. Because only a couple of donors were included in the study, the extent to which the findings can be generalized is limited. After the booster, most clones that had expanded after primary vaccination were detected again (nearly 97% of CD4 and more than 85% of CD8), suggesting broad maintenance of memory. A small fraction of clonotypes appeared in both the CD4 and CD8 compartments, likely as a result of convergent recombination. FACS-sorted repertoires could contain abundant contaminating clonotypes from the bulk population, so computational filtering was required.

The treatment or condition label, read with the paper, signifies: live attenuated yellow fever vaccine strain. At every blood-draw timepoint, two biological replicates of bulk PBMCs were collected. PBMCs were isolated from peripheral blood using a standard Ficoll-Paque protocol. TriZol was used to extract RNA from bulk PBMCs, from CD4 and CD8 fractions, and from dextramer-positive and dextramer-negative fractions. TCR cDNA was synthesized by 5'RACE template switching, through which a universal primer site and unique molecular identifiers were introduced. cDNA synthesis was primed from both the TCR alpha and TCR beta constant segments. Two PCR steps were used to amplify libraries, with sample barcodes and sequencing adapters being added in the second step. Sequencing of libraries was performed on Illumina HiSeq 2500 (2x100 bp) or NovaSeq (2x150 bp). The authors' analysis ran thus. Reads were demultiplexed and collapsed into UMI consensus sequences with MIGEC, and V(D)J alignment was performed with MiXCR. Vaccine-responding clonotypes were identified with edgeR using replicate PBMC samples, with FDR below 0.01 and a log2 fold change above 5 up to day 15 being required. Each bulk clonotype received a CD4 or CD8 identity based on whether the sequenced CD4 or CD8 repertoire contained that clonotype at higher abundance. The public reads were quality trimmed at Q25 with fastp and then assembled into clones with MiXCR by TCRdb, keeping productive beta chains. Duplicate CDR3 protein sequences are folded into a single record with the most common DNA and genes. The V and J calls reflect TCRdb's pipeline rather than the authors' work. Recorded for this sample are 350,000 to 450,000 distinct CDR3 sequences; 6% to 8% of them occurred a single time. Approximately 16% of the sample comes from the top ten.

V and J lose 2 bases and 4 bases, and a span of 12 bases separates them. From the cysteine through the phenylalanine, the CDR3 covers 16 amino acids. The CDR3 DNA has 48 bases and is translated from base 1. Here the chain combines TRBV12-3 or TRBV12-4 and TRBJ2-6; the D gene remains uncertain. Sequences were derived from PBMCs, sampled 5 days after the yellow fever booster vaccination. The sequence was collected from a man in his thirties or forties who received the YFV17D yellow fever vaccine. The CDR3 protein is CASSLRHLGGANVLTF. In nucleotides, the sequence is TGTGCCAGCAGTTTACGACACCTGGGGGGGGCCAACGTCCTGACTTTC.